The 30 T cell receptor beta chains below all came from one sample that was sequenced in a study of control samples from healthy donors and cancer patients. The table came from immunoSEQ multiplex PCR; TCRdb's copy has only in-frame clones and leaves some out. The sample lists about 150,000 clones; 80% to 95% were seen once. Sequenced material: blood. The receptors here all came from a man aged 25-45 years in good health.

In DNA form, the CDR3 reads TGTGCCAGCAGTGAAATCAGGGGGCGCAACGATGGCTACACCTTC. Its translation is CASSEIRGRNDGYTF. The chain has TRBV6-4 and TRBJ1-2; 8 bases align to TRBD1. The CDR3 consists of 15 residues. V trimming: 3 bases; J trimming: 6 bases; junction bases outside the gene matches: 9. Germline CDR1 is MRHNA and CDR2 is SNTAGT.

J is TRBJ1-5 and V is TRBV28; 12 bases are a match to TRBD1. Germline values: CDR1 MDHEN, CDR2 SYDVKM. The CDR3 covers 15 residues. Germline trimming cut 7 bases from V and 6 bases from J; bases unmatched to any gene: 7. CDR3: CASNWGQGASQPQHF. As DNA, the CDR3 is TGTGCCAGCAACTGGGGACAGGGGGCGAGTCAGCCCCAGCATTTT.

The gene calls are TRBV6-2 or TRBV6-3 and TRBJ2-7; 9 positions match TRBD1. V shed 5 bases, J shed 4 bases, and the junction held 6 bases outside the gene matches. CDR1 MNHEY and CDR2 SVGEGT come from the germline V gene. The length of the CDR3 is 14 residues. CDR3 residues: CASSARDREYEQYF. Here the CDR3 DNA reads TGTGCCAGCAGTGCCCGGGACAGGGAGTACGAGCAGTACTTC.

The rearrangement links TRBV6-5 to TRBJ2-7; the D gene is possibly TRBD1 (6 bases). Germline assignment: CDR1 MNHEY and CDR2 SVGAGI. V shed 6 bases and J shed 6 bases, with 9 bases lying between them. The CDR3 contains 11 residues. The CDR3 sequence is CASSDRSEQYF. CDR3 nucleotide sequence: TGTGCCAGCAGCGACAGGTCCGAGCAGTACTTC.

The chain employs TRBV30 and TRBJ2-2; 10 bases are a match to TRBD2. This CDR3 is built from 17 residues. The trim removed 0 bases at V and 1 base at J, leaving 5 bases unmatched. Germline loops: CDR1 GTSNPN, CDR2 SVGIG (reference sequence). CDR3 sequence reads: CAWSVPSGGLNTGELFF. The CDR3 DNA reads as TGTGCCTGGAGTGTCCCTAGCGGGGGTCTGAACACCGGGGAGCTGTTTTTT.

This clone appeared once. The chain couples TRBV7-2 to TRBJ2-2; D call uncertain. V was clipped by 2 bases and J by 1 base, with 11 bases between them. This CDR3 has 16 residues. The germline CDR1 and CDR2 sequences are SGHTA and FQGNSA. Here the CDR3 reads CASSLSRFQNTGELFF. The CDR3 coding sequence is TGTGCCAGCAGCTTATCAAGGTTCCAGAACACCGGGGAGCTGTTTTTT.

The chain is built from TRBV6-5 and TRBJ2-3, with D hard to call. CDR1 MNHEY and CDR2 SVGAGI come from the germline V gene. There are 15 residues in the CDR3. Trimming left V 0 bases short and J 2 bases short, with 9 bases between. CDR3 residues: CASSYSMTVTDTQYF. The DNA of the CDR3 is TGTGCCAGCAGTTACTCGATGACTGTCACAGATACGCAGTATTTT.

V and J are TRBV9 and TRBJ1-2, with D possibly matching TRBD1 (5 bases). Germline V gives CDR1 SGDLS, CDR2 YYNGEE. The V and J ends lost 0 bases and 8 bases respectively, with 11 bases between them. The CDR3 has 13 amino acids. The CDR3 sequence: CASSVGGTSGYTF. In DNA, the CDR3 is TGTGCCAGCAGCGTAGGAGGGACGTCAGGCTACACCTTC.

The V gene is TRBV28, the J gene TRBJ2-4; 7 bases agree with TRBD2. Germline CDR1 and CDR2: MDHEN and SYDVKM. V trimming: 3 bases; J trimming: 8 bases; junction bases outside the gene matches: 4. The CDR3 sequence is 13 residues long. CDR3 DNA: TGTGCCAGCAGTTTGGGGGGGTTGTACATTCAGTACTTC. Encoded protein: CASSLGGLYIQYF.

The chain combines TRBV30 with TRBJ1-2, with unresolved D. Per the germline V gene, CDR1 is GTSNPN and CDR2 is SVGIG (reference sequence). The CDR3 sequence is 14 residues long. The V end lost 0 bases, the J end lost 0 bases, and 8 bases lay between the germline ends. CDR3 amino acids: CAWSVPGANYGYTF. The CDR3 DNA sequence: TGTGCCTGGAGTGTACCGGGAGCTAACTATGGCTACACCTTC.

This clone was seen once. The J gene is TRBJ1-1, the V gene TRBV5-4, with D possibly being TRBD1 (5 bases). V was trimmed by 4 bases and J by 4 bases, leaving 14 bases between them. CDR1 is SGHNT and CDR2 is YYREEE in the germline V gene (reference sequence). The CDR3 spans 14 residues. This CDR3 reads CASSTDPGSTEAFF. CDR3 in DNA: TGTGCCAGCAGCACCGACCCAGGGAGCACTGAAGCTTTCTTT.

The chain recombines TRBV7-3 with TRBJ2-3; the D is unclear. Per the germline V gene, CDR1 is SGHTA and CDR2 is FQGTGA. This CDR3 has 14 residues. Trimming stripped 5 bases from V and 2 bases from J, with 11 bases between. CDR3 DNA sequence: TGTGCCAGCAGCCTCTTGTCGAACACAGATACGCAGTATTTT. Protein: CASSLLSNTDTQYF.

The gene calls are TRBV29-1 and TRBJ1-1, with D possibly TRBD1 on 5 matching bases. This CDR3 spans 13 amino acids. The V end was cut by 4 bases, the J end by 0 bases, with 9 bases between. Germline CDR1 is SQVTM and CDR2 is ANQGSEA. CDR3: CSVGQTLNTEAFF. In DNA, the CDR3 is TGCAGCGTTGGACAGACCTTGAACACTGAAGCTTTCTTT.

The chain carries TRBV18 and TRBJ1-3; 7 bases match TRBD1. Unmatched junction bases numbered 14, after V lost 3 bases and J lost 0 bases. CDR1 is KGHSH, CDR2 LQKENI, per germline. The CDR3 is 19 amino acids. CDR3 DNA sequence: TGTGCCAGCTCACCGAGTACAGGGGTTCAGACAAACTCTGGAAACACCATATATTTT. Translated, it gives CASSPSTGVQTNSGNTIYF.

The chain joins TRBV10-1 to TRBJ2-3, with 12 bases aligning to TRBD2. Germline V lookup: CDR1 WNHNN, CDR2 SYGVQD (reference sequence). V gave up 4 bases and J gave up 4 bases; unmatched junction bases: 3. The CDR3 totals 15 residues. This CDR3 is CASSARTSGADTQYF. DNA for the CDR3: TGCGCCAGCAGTGCTCGGACTAGCGGGGCAGATACGCAGTATTTT.

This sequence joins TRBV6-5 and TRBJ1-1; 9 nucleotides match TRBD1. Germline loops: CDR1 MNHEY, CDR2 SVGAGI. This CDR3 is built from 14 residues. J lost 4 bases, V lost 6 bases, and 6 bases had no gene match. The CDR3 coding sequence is TGTGCCAGCAGACCGGACAGGGGAAGCACTGAAGCTTTCTTT. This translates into CASRPDRGSTEAFF.

CDR3 nucleotide sequence: TGTGCCAGCAGCAACGCGGGGGGTGTGAGGAATGAGCAGTTCTTC. Its translation is CASSNAGGVRNEQFF. The V gene is TRBV21-1, the J gene TRBJ2-1; the DNA was not used to check the table's D call, TRBD2. TRBV21-1 is listed as a pseudogene. CDR3 length: 15 amino acids.

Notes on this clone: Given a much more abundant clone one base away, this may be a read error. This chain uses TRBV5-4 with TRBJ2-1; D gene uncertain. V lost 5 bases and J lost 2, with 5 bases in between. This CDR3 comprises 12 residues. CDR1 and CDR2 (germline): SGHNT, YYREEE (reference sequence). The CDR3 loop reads CASSETYNEQFF. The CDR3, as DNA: TGTGCCAGCAGTGAGACCTACAATGAGCAGTTCTTC.

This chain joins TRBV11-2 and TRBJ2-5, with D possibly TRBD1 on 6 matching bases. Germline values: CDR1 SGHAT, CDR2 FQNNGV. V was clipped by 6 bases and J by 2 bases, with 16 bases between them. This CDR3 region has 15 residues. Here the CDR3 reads CASSFTGGVQETQYF. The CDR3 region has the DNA TGTGCCAGCAGTTTTACTGGGGGCGTACAAGAGACCCAGTACTTC.

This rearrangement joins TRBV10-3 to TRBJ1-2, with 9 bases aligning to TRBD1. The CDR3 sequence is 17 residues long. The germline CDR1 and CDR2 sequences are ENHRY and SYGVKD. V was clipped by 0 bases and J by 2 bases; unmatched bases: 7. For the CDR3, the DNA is TGTGCCATCAGTGAGTCGGGGACAGGGACGAAAAACTATGGCTACACCTTC. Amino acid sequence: CAISESGTGTKNYGYTF.

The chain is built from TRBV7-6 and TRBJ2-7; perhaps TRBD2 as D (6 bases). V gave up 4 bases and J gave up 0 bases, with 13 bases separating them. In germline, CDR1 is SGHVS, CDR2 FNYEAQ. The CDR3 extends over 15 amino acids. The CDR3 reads CASSSSEVLSYEQYF. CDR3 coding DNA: TGTGCCAGCAGCTCTAGCGAGGTCCTCTCCTACGAGCAGTACTTC.

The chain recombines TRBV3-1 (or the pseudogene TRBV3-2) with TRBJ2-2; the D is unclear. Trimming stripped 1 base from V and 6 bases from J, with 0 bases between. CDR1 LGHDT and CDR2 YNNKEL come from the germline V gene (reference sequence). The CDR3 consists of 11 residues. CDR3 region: CASSQAGELFF. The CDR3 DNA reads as TGTGCCAGCAGCCAAGCCGGGGAGCTGTTTTTT.

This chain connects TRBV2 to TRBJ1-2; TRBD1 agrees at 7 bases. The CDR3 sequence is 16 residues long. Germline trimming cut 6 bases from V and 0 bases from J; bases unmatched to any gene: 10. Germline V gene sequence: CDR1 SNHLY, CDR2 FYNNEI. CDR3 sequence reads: CASSPLSGQANYGYTF. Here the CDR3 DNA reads TGTGCCAGCAGCCCACTATCCGGACAGGCTAACTATGGCTACACCTTC.

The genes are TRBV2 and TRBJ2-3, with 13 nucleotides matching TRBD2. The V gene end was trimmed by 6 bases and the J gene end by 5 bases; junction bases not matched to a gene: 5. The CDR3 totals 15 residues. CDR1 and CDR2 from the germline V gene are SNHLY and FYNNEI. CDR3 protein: CASSLTSGGIDTQYF. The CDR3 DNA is TGTGCCAGCAGCCTGACTAGCGGGGGGATAGATACGCAGTATTTT. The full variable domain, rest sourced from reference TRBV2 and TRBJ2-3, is EPEVTQTPSHQVTQMGQEVILRCVPISNHLYFYWYRQILGQKVEFLVSFYNNEISEKSEIFDDQFSVERPDGSNFTLKIRSTKLEDSAMYFCASSLTSGGIDTQYFGPGTRLTVL.

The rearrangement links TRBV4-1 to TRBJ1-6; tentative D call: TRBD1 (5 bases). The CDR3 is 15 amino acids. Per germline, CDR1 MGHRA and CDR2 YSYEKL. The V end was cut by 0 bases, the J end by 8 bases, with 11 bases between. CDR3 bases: TGCGCCAGCAGCCAAGAGGGCAGGGACGATTCACCCCTCCACTTT. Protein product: CASSQEGRDDSPLHF.

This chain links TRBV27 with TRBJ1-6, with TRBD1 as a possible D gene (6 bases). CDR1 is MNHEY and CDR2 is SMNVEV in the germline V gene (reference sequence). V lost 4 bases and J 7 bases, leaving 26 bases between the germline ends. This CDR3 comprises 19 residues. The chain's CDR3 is CASSSADSHSLFGNSPLHF. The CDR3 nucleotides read TGTGCCAGCAGTTCGGCGGACAGCCATTCCCTCTTTGGGAATTCACCCCTCCACTTT.

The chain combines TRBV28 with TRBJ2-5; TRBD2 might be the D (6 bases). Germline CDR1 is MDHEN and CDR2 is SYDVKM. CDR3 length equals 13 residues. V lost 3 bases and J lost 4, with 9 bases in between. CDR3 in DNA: TGTGCCAGCAGTTTGAGGGGAGGAGAGACCCAGTACTTC. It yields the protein CASSLRGGETQYF. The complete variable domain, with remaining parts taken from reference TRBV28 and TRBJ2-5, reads DVKVTQSSRYLVKRTGEKVFLECVQDMDHENMFWYRQDPGLGLRLIYFSYDVKMKEKGDIPEGYSVSREKKERFSLILESASTNQTSMYLCASSLRGGETQYFGPGTRLLVL.

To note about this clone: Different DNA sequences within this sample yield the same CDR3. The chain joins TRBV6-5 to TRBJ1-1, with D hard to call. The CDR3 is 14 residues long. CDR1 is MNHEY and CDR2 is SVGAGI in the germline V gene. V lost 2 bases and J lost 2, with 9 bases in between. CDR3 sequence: CASSYVTGNTEAFF. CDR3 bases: TGTGCCAGCAGTTACGTCACGGGAAACACTGAAGCTTTCTTT.

CDR3 sequence: CASSSRDRLAKNIQYF. For the CDR3, the DNA is TGTGCCAGCAGTTCCCGGGACAGACTAGCCAAAAACATTCAGTACTTC. V and J are TRBV27 and TRBJ2-4; 7 nucleotides line up with TRBD1. The germline gives CDR1 MNHEY, CDR2 SMNVEV (reference sequence). J was trimmed by 0 bases and V by 4 bases; bases with no gene match: 6. CDR3 length equals 16 residues.

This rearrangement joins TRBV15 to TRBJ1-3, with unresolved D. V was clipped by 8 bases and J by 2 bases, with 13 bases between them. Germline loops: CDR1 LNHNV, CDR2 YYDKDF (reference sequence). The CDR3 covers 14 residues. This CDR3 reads CATGRPDTGNTIYF. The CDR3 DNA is TGTGCCACCGGACGACCAGATACTGGAAACACCATATATTTT.